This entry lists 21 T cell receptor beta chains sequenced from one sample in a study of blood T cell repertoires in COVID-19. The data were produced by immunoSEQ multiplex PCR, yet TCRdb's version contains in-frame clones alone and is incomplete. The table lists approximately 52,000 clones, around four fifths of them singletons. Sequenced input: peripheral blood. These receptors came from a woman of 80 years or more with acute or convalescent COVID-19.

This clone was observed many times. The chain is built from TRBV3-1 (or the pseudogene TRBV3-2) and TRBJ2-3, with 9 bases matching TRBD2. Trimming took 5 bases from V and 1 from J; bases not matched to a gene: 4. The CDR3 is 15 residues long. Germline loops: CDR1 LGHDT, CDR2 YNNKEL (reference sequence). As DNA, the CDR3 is TGTGCCAGCAGCGAGGAGCGGGGGGGCACAGATACGCAGTATTTT. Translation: CASSEERGGTDTQYF.

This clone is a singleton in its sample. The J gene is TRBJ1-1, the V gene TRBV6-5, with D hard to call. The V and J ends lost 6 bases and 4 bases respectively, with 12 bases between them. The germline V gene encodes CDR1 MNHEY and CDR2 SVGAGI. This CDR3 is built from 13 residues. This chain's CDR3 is CASRAFEPTEAFF. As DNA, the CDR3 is TGTGCCAGCAGGGCATTCGAACCCACTGAAGCTTTCTTT.

CDR3 sequence: CASSLGQGVGDTQYF. CDR3 sequence (DNA): TGCGCCAGCAGCTTAGGACAGGGGGTTGGAGATACGCAGTATTTT. The rearrangement links TRBV5-1 to TRBJ2-3; 10 nucleotides match TRBD1. This CDR3 has 15 residues. Losses at the gene ends were 2 bases for V and 5 bases for J; bases not matched to a gene: 5. The germline V gene has CDR1 SGHRS and CDR2 YFSETQ.

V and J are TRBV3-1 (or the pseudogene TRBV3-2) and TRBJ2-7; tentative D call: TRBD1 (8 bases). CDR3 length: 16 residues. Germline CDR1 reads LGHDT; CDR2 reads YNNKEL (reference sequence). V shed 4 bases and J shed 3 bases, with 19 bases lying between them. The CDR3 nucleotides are TGTGCCAGCAGCCTCGGGGGGCTACAGGGGGTCTACGAGCAGTACTTC. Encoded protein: CASSLGGLQGVYEQYF.

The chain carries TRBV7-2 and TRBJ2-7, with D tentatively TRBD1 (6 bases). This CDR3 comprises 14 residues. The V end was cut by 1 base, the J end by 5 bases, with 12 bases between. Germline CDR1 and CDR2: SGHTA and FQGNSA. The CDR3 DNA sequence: TGTGCCAGCAGCTTAGGGTACAGGGATCACGAGCAGTACTTC. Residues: CASSLGYRDHEQYF.

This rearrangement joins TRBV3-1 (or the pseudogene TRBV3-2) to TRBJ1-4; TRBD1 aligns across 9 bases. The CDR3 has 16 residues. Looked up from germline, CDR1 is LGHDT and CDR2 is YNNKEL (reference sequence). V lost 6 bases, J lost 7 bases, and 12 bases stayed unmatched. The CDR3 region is CASSPNPGQGSEKLFF. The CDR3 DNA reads TGTGCCAGCAGTCCTAATCCGGGACAGGGTTCTGAAAAACTGTTTTTT.

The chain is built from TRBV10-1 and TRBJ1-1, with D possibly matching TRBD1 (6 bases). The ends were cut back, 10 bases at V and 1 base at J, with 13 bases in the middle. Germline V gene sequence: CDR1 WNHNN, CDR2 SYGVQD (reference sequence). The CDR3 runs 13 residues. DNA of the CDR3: TGCGCCACTCAGGGACAAAAGAACACTGAAGCTTTCTTT. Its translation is CATQGQKNTEAFF.

CDR3 sequence reads: CASRTGNEQFF. CDR3 nucleotides: TGTGCCAGCAGGACAGGGAATGAGCAGTTCTTC. V and J are TRBV3-1 (or the pseudogene TRBV3-2) and TRBJ2-1; 7 bases align to TRBD1. This CDR3 contains 11 residues. Trimming cost V 6 bases and J 7 bases; bases outside gene matches: 0. Germline V CDR1 and CDR2: LGHDT, YNNKEL (reference sequence).

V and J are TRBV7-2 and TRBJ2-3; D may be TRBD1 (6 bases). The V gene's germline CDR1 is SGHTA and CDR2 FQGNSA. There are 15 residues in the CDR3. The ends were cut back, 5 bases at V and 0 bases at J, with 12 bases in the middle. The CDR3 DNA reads TGTGCCAGCAGCATACAGGGATCTAGCACAGATACGCAGTATTTT. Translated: CASSIQGSSTDTQYF. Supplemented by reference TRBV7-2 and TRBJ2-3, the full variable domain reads GAGVSQSPSNKVTEKGKDVELRCDPISGHTALYWYRQSLGQGLEFLIYFQGNSAPDKSGLPSDRFSAERTGGSVSTLTIQRTQQEDSAVYLCASSIQGSSTDTQYFGPGTRLTVL.

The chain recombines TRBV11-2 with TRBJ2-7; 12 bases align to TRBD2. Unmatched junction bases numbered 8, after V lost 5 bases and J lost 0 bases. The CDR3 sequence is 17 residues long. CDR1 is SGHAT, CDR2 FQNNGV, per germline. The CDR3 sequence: CASSQDGLAGYSYEQYF. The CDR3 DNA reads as TGTGCCAGCAGCCAAGACGGACTAGCGGGGTACTCCTACGAGCAGTACTTC.

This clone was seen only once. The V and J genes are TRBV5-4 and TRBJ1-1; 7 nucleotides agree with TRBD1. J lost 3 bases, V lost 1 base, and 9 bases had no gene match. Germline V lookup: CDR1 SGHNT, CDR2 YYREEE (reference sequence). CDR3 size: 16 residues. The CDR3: CASSLYRGEVDTEAFF. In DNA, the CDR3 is TGTGCCAGCAGCTTGTACAGGGGAGAGGTGGACACTGAAGCTTTCTTT.

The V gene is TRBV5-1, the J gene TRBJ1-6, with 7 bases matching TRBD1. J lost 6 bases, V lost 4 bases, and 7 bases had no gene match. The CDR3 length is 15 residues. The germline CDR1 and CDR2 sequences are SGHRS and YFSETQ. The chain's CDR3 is CASSIDRAGNSPLHF. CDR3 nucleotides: TGCGCCAGCAGCATCGACAGGGCCGGTAATTCACCCCTCCACTTT. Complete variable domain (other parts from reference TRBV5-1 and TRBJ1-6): KAGVTQTPRYLIKTRGQQVTLSCSPISGHRSVSWYQQTPGQGLQFLFEYFSETQRNKGNFPGRFSGRQFSNSRSEMNVSTLELGDSALYLCASSIDRAGNSPLHFGNGTRLTVT.

The CDR3 DNA reads as TGTGCCACCAGCAAAGACAGGGGGCGTAAGAACACTGAAGCTTTCTTT. Protein sequence: CATSKDRGRKNTEAFF. The chain is built from TRBV15 and TRBJ1-1, with TRBD1 matching 10 bases. Germline V lookup: CDR1 LNHNV, CDR2 YYDKDF (reference sequence). Trimming cost V 4 bases and J 1 base; bases outside gene matches: 6. The CDR3 is 16 amino acids.

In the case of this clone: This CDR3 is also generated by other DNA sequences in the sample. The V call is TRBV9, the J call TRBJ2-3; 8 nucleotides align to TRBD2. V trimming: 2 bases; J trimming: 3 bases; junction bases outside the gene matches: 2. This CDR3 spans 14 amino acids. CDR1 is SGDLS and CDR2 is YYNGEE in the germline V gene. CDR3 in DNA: TGTGCCAGCAGCGTTAGACTAGCGACAGATACGCAGTATTTT. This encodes CASSVRLATDTQYF. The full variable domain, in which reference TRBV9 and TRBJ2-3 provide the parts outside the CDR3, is DSGVTQTPKHLITATGQRVTLRCSPRSGDLSVYWYQQSLDQGLQFLIQYYNGEERAKGNILERFSAQQFPDLHSELNLSSLELGDSALYFCASSVRLATDTQYFGPGTRLTVL.

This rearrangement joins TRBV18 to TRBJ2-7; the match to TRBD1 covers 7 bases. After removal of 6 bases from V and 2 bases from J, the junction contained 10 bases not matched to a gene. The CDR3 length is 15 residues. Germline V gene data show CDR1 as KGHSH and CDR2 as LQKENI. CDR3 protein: CASSPGGTDTYEQYF. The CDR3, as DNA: TGTGCCAGCTCCCCCGGTGGGACAGATACCTACGAGCAGTACTTC.

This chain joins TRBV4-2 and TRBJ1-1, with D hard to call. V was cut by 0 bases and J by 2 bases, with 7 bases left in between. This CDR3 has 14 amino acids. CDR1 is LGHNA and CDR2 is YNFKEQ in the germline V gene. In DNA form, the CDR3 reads TGTGCCAGCAGCCAAGAGTTCGTCAACACTGAAGCTTTCTTT. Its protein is CASSQEFVNTEAFF.

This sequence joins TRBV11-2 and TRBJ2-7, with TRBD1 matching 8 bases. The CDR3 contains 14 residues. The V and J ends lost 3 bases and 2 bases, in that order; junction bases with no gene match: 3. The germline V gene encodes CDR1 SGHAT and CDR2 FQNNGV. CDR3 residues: CASSFGTGAYEQYF. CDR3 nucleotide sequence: TGTGCCAGCAGCTTCGGGACAGGAGCCTACGAGCAGTACTTC.

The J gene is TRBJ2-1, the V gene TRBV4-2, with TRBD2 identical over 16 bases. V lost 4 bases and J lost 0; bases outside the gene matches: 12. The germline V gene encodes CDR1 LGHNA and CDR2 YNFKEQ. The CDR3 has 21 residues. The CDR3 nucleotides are TGTGCCAGCAGCCCCGCGGCGGGACTAGCGGGGGGGGTAAGCTCCTACAATGAGCAGTTCTTC. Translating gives CASSPAAGLAGGVSSYNEQFF.

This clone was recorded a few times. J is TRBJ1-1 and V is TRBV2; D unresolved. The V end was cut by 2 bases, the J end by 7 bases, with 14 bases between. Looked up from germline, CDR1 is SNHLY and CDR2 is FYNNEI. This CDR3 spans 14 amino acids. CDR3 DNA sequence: TGTGCCAGCAGTGAAAAGGTATCGAGAGGTGAAGCTTTCTTT. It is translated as CASSEKVSRGEAFF.

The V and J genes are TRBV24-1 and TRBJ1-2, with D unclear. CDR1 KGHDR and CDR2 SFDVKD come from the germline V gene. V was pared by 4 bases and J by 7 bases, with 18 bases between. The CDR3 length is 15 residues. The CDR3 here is CATSDPQSAVGGYTF. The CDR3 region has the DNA TGTGCCACCAGTGACCCGCAGTCAGCGGTCGGTGGCTACACCTTC.

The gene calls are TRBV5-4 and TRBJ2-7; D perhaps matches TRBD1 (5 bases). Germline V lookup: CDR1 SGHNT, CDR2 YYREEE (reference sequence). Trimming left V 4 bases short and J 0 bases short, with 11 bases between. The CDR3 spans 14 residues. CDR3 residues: CASSRAGYSYEQYF. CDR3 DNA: TGTGCCAGCAGCCGGGCAGGGTACTCCTACGAGCAGTACTTC.